The 17 T cell receptor beta chains reported below all come from one sample, sequenced in a study of blood T cell repertoires in COVID-19. Assay: immunoSEQ multiplex PCR; the TCRdb copy retains only in-frame clones and omits some. Among roughly 25,000 clones listed, about 82% were seen once. Input material: peripheral blood. These receptor sequences come from a human donor with active COVID-19. The donor label of this sample is uncertain.

This sequence joins TRBV28 and TRBJ2-3, with a weak D call TRBD2 (5 bases). The germline V and J ends were trimmed by 6 bases and 1 base, with 8 bases remaining between them. This CDR3 is built from 13 residues. Germline assignment: CDR1 MDHEN and CDR2 SYDVKM. This chain's CDR3 is CASRGLRTDTQYF. The CDR3, as DNA: TGTGCCAGCAGAGGACTGCGCACAGATACGCAGTATTTT.

This rearrangement joins TRBV7-6 to TRBJ2-2; 12 bases are a match to TRBD2. This CDR3 has 16 amino acids. The germline V gene has CDR1 SGHVS and CDR2 FNYEAQ. With V trimmed by 4 bases and J by 4 bases, 4 bases remained unmatched. The CDR3 region is CASSSKTSGGTGELFF. DNA of the CDR3: TGTGCCAGCAGCTCCAAGACTAGCGGGGGCACCGGGGAGCTGTTTTTT.

This sequence joins TRBV5-1 and TRBJ1-1, with D uncertain. The CDR3 runs 15 residues. Trimming took off 0 bases at V and 0 bases at J, with 9 bases between the two ends. CDR1 and CDR2 from the germline V gene are SGHRS and YFSETQ. CDR3 nucleotides: TGCGCCAGCAGCTTGGCCGCAGTTATGAACACTGAAGCTTTCTTT. It is translated as CASSLAAVMNTEAFF.

This sequence joins TRBV7-9 and TRBJ1-2; D ambiguous. This CDR3 comprises 11 residues. CDR1 is SEHNR, CDR2 FQNEAQ, per germline (reference sequence). V was cut by 2 bases and J by 8 bases, with 6 bases left in between. The CDR3 sequence: CASSLTSGYTF. The CDR3 nucleotides read TGTGCCAGCAGCTTAACGAGCGGCTACACCTTC.

The chain combines TRBV6-5 with TRBJ2-3; tentatively, D is TRBD2 (6 bases). There are 16 residues in the CDR3. The germline CDR1 and CDR2 sequences are MNHEY and SVGAGI. V was cut by 4 bases and J by 4 bases, with 18 bases left in between. The CDR3 spells CASSSGTGSRSDTQYF. In nucleotides, the CDR3 is TGTGCCAGCAGTTCAGGGACCGGGAGTAGGTCAGATACGCAGTATTTT.

V usage is TRBV9 and J usage is TRBJ1-2; D might be TRBD1 (6 bases). Trimming shortened V by 4 bases and J by 0 bases, and 13 bases separated the two germline ends. CDR3 length: 15 residues. The germline gives CDR1 SGDLS, CDR2 YYNGEE. The CDR3 coding sequence is TGTGCCAGCAGCCCCGGACAGACACCTAACTATGGCTACACCTTC. Translated: CASSPGQTPNYGYTF. Full variable domain (rest looked up from reference TRBV9 and TRBJ1-2): DSGVTQTPKHLITATGQRVTLRCSPRSGDLSVYWYQQSLDQGLQFLIQYYNGEERAKGNILERFSAQQFPDLHSELNLSSLELGDSALYFCASSPGQTPNYGYTFGSGTRLTVV.

This rearrangement joins TRBV28 to TRBJ2-7; D possibly corresponds to TRBD1 (7 bases). V lost 8 bases, J lost 5 bases, and 19 bases lay in between. CDR3 length equals 14 residues. Germline loops: CDR1 MDHEN, CDR2 SYDVKM. The CDR3 DNA follows: TGTGCCAGCGCCTCTCCCCAGGGGGGCCACGAGCAGTACTTC. Its protein product is CASASPQGGHEQYF. The entire variable domain, with the rest obtained from reference TRBV28 and TRBJ2-7, is as follows: DVKVTQSSRYLVKRTGEKVFLECVQDMDHENMFWYRQDPGLGLRLIYFSYDVKMKEKGDIPEGYSVSREKKERFSLILESASTNQTSMYLCASASPQGGHEQYFGPGTRLTVT.

The V call is TRBV28, the J call TRBJ1-2; no clear D gene. V lost 5 bases and J lost 4, with 11 bases in between. Germline values: CDR1 MDHEN, CDR2 SYDVKM. CDR3 length equals 13 residues. This CDR3 is CASSIKQPYGYTF. CDR3 bases: TGTGCCAGCAGTATAAAACAGCCCTATGGCTACACCTTC.

This chain connects TRBV3-1 (or the pseudogene TRBV3-2) to TRBJ2-1; 8 bases are a match to TRBD2. This CDR3 contains 12 residues. Germline V gene sequence: CDR1 LGHDT, CDR2 YNNKEL (reference sequence). V lost 1 base to trimming and J lost 15 bases; unmatched junction nucleotides: 5. CDR3 nucleotides: TGTGCCAGCAGCCAAGGGGCGGGAGGCCTGTTCTTC. Protein sequence: CASSQGAGGLFF.

The chain uses TRBV23-1 and TRBJ2-5; a weak D match, TRBD2 (6 bases). TRBV23-1 is recorded as an ORF, its role being uncertain. V was shortened by 7 bases and J by 7 bases, with 10 bases between the two germline ends. This CDR3 region has 11 residues. The CDR3 nucleotides read TGCGCCAGCAAGCCCGGGGGGACCCAGTACTTC. Translating it yields CASKPGGTQYF.

This chain connects TRBV5-1 to TRBJ2-1; TRBD1 matches 8 bases. This CDR3 spans 16 amino acids. Unmatched junction bases numbered 8, after V lost 4 bases and J lost 2 bases. The germline V gene encodes CDR1 SGHRS and CDR2 YFSETQ. Written as DNA, the CDR3 is TGCGCCAGCAGCCTAAGGACAGGGACGACCTACAATGAGCAGTTCTTC. Protein: CASSLRTGTTYNEQFF.

In this sample, this clone turned up a few times. The V call is TRBV2, the J call TRBJ2-5; 9 bases line up with TRBD2. Germline values: CDR1 SNHLY, CDR2 FYNNEI. This CDR3 contains 13 residues. Trimming took 7 bases from V and 2 from J; bases not matched to a gene: 2. This CDR3 reads CASKRGEQETQYF. In nucleotides, the CDR3 is TGTGCCAGCAAGCGGGGGGAACAAGAGACCCAGTACTTC.

V and J are TRBV6-5 and TRBJ2-7; the D gene is possibly TRBD1 (6 bases). V lost 6 bases and J 2 bases, leaving 17 bases between the germline ends. This CDR3 region has 15 residues. Germline CDR1 MNHEY, CDR2 SVGAGI. The CDR3 region is CASRPGQLSAYEQYF. CDR3 bases: TGTGCCAGCAGACCTGGACAGCTTAGCGCCTACGAGCAGTACTTC.

V gene TRBV9 combines with J gene TRBJ2-7; D is possibly TRBD1 (6 bases). The CDR3 loop spans 16 amino acids. Germline V gene sequence: CDR1 SGDLS, CDR2 YYNGEE. V lost 3 bases and J 6 bases, leaving 22 bases between the germline ends. CDR3 DNA sequence: TGTGCCAGCAGCGGAGGTAAACAGGGTTTAGTCGGCGAGCAGTACTTC. Protein sequence: CASSGGKQGLVGEQYF.

The gene calls are TRBV11-2 and TRBJ2-5; no clear D. Between the trimmed V and J ends, which lost 2 bases and 5 bases, there was a span of 3 bases. This CDR3 region has 11 residues. Germline values: CDR1 SGHAT, CDR2 FQNNGV. CDR3 coding DNA: TGTGCCAGCAGCTTATCGGAGACCCAGTACTTC. This encodes CASSLSETQYF.

The chain has TRBV19 and TRBJ1-1, with D tentatively TRBD1 (5 bases). Trimming pared 7 bases from V and 0 bases from J, leaving 12 bases between. There are 14 residues in the CDR3. Germline V CDR1 and CDR2: LNHDA, SQIVND (reference sequence). The CDR3 sequence is CASMLQGMNTEAFF. The CDR3, as DNA: TGTGCCAGTATGTTGCAGGGAATGAACACTGAAGCTTTCTTT.

This sequence joins TRBV7-9 and TRBJ2-7, with a weak D call TRBD2 (6 bases). Germline CDR1 reads SEHNR; CDR2 reads FQNEAQ (reference sequence). Trimming pared 5 bases from V and 6 bases from J, leaving 20 bases between. CDR3 length: 15 amino acids. This chain's CDR3 is CASSRLGGEGGEQYF. The CDR3 nucleotides read TGTGCCAGCAGCCGCCTTGGGGGAGAGGGAGGCGAGCAGTACTTC.